The clone carrying this T cell receptor beta chain came up a few times. This entry belongs to a study of spatial heterogeneity in lung cancer. The CDR3 is 13 amino acids. Germline V gene data show CDR1 as LNHDA and CDR2 as SQIVND (reference sequence). The V segment lost 7 bases and the J segment 5 bases; nucleotides outside the gene matches: 5. The time point is: blood at routine non-recurrence follow-up after resection. One entry per CDR3 protein, called by TCRdb with MiXCR from the 5' RACE reads. This sample has 45,000 to 50,000 distinct CDR3 sequences, with approximately 12% found just once. Here the sequenced sample was PBMCs, taken at follow-up. This TCR was recovered from a male donor with early-stage non-small cell lung cancer. The chain has TRBV19 and TRBJ2-3, with 8 bases identical to TRBD2. As DNA, the CDR3 is TGTGCCAGTAAGGGGAGCGGGAGAGATACGCAGTATTTT. This gives the protein CASKGSGRDTQYF.